Sequencing of this TCR beta chain was carried out in a study of shared clonotypes between healthy human individuals. Overall study findings and caveats: Exclusively blood specimens were collected; tissue repertoires likely differ.

Using immunoSEQ multiplex PCR, the repertoire was profiled, and TCRdb retains in-frame clones only, with some absent. In the table there are hundreds of thousands of clones, around 97% of which are singletons. As regards this clone: Its antigen remains unidentified.

Per the germline V gene, CDR1 is LNHDA and CDR2 is SQIVND (reference sequence). CDR3 length equals 13 residues. The chain employs TRBV19 and TRBJ2-5, with D possibly being TRBD2 (6 bases). The J call could be wrong; TRBJ2-7 is a better fit for the DNA end. This sequence originates from a woman aged 25 to 39 in good health. Sequencing input: naive CD4+ T cells sorted from blood. Sample subset: CD45RA+ positively selected. The CDR3 DNA reads as TGTGCCAGTAGTTCCGGGAGCCCCCACGAGCAGTACTTC. As protein: CASSSGSPHEQYF.